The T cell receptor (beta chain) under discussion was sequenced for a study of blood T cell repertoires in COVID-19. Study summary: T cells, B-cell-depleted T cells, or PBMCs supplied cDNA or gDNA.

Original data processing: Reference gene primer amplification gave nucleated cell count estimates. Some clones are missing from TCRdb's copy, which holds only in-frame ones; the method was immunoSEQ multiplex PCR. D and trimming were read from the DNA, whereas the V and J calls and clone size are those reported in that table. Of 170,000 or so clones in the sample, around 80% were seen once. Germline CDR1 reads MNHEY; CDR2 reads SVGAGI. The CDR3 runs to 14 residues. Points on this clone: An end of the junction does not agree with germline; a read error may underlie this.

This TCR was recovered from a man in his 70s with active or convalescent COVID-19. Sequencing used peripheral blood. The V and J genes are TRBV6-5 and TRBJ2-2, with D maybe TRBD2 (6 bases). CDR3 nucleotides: TGTGCCAGCAGGACGGGGGTGAACCCCGGGGAGCTGTTTTTT. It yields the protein CASRTGVNPGELFF.